The present T cell receptor beta chain was sequenced within a study of CD8 T cells in ankylosing spondylitis. At least ten counts were recorded for this clonotype. Its specificity is unknown. The CDR3 is 13 residues long. V lost 3 bases and J lost 6, with 12 bases in between. Points from the study as a whole: Ankylosing spondylitis blood seemed to carry a telltale TCR beta motif made of several highly homologous variants. Within matched ankylosing spondylitis synovial fluid, disease-linked clones were reportedly significantly enriched. Disease-linked clones had a CD8+ phenotype and relatively low frequency in peripheral blood.

TCRdb analysed the 5' RACE reads with MiXCR anew, one entry per CDR3 protein. The sample lists under 200,000 distinct CDR3 sequences; more than 9% were seen once. The sample consisted of blood, either unsorted or a sorted T cell fraction (not recorded which). The sequence was obtained from a male donor with ankylosing spondylitis or in good health (not recorded which). The V and J genes are TRBV12-3 or TRBV12-4 and TRBJ2-7, with a tentative D call TRBD1 (6 bases). The CDR3 region is CASSFTGRGEQYF. The CDR3 DNA reads as TGTGCCAGCAGTTTCACAGGGAGAGGCGAGCAGTACTTC.